Below are 20 T cell receptor beta chains sequenced from a single sample in a study of stem cell transplantation in POMP-related autoinflammatory disease. Assay: immunoSEQ multiplex PCR; the TCRdb copy retains only in-frame clones and omits some. The table records 6,500 to 7,500 clones, roughly 87% of them present only once. The source material was a CXCR5-defined cell subset from PBMCs. These receptors all stem from a human donor in good health.

The V and J genes are TRBV15 and TRBJ2-7; D perhaps matches TRBD1 (7 bases). Per the germline V gene, CDR1 is LNHNV and CDR2 is YYDKDF (reference sequence). V lost 0 bases and J lost 7, with 13 bases in between. CDR3 length: 14 residues. CDR3 sequence reads: CATSRDLQGGEQYF. DNA of the CDR3: TGTGCCACCAGCAGAGATTTGCAGGGGGGAGAGCAGTACTTC.

The chain is built from TRBV4-1 and TRBJ2-7; TRBD1 matches at 8 bases. The CDR3 has 14 residues. The V gene end was trimmed by 4 bases and the J gene end by 5 bases; junction bases not matched to a gene: 7. Germline V CDR1 and CDR2: MGHRA, YSYEKL. The CDR3 DNA follows: TGCGCCAGCAGCCCGAGGACAGGGAGAAACGAGCAGTACTTC. Its translation is CASSPRTGRNEQYF.

The rearrangement joins TRBV27 to TRBJ2-3; no clear D gene. The CDR3 is 14 residues long. Germline CDR1 is MNHEY and CDR2 is SMNVEV (reference sequence). The V and J ends lost 0 bases and 2 bases respectively, with 6 bases between them. The CDR3 loop is CASSLSVATDTQYF. The CDR3 coding sequence is TGTGCCAGCAGTTTATCGGTGGCCACAGATACGCAGTATTTT.

The gene calls are TRBV4-2 and TRBJ1-2; 11 bases match TRBD1. Germline V gene data show CDR1 as LGHNA and CDR2 as YNFKEQ. CDR3 length: 15 residues. V dropped 0 bases and J dropped 5; count of bases not matched to a gene: 2. CDR3 nucleotides: TGTGCCAGCAGCCAAGAGGGGACAGGGGGTTATGGCTACACCTTC. Translation: CASSQEGTGGYGYTF.

This chain uses TRBV7-3 with TRBJ2-2; D is unresolved. Germline assignment: CDR1 SGHTA and CDR2 FQGTGA. This CDR3 spans 15 amino acids. V was trimmed by 4 bases and J by 5 bases, leaving 14 bases between them. CDR3 loop: CASSSQAATTGELFF. The CDR3 DNA is TGTGCCAGCAGCTCCCAGGCTGCCACGACCGGGGAGCTGTTTTTT.

CDR3 sequence (DNA): TGTGCCAGCAGTCACAAGGGGGGCAATGAGCAGTTCTTC. Its translation: CASSHKGGNEQFF. The chain employs TRBV6-1 and TRBJ2-1; the D call may be TRBD1 or TRBD2 (6 bases each). The ends were cut back, 5 bases at V and 6 bases at J, with 11 bases in the middle. Germline V gene lookup returns CDR1 MNHNS and CDR2 SASEGT. CDR3 length: 13 amino acids.

J is TRBJ1-1 and V is TRBV5-8; D is unclear. This CDR3 is 13 amino acids long. V lost 2 bases and J lost 4, with 9 bases in between. CDR1 SGHTS and CDR2 YDEGEE come from the germline V gene. The CDR3 nucleotides are TGTGCCAGCAGCTTCTTAGTGACCACTGAAGCTTTCTTT. It codes for CASSFLVTTEAFF.

The chain couples TRBV6-5 to TRBJ1-1; D is uncertain. The CDR3 totals 16 residues. The ends were cut back, 2 bases at V and 2 bases at J, with 15 bases in the middle. CDR1 is MNHEY, CDR2 SVGAGI, per germline. The CDR3 coding sequence is TGTGCCAGCAGTTACCTTCCTGGGTGGACCAACACTGAAGCTTTCTTT. Its translation: CASSYLPGWTNTEAFF.

This chain joins TRBV7-9 and TRBJ1-4, with D maybe TRBD1 (5 bases). Trimming removed 3 bases at V and 17 bases at J, with 16 bases between. Germline V CDR1 and CDR2: SEHNR, FQNEAQ (reference sequence). This CDR3 has 12 residues. CDR3 in DNA: TGTGCCAGCAGCTTCGCCGGGACTGAGCCCTTTTTT. This gives the protein CASSFAGTEPFF.

The chain is built from TRBV15 and TRBJ2-3, with 14 bases that match TRBD2. V lost 4 bases, J lost 1 base, and 7 bases stayed unmatched. Germline CDR1 and CDR2: LNHNV and YYDKDF (reference sequence). CDR3 size: 18 residues. CDR3 sequence (DNA): TGTGCCACCAGCACAGGACTAGCGGGGGGCCGTGGCACAGATACGCAGTATTTT. It yields the protein CATSTGLAGGRGTDTQYF.

This chain links TRBV4-2 with TRBJ1-5; tentatively, D is TRBD1 (6 bases). CDR1 LGHNA and CDR2 YNFKEQ come from the germline V gene. The CDR3 covers 18 residues. V lost 0 bases, J lost 0 bases, and 15 bases lay in between. The CDR3 DNA sequence: TGTGCCAGCAGCCAAGACTGGGGGCGGGGGGCTAGCAATCAGCCCCAGCATTTT. Translation gives CASSQDWGRGASNQPQHF.

This clone has just a few counts. V and J are TRBV7-9 and TRBJ1-5; D unclear. Germline CDR1 is SEHNR and CDR2 is FQNEAQ (reference sequence). The CDR3 spans 14 residues. V lost 5 bases and J lost 6, with 14 bases in between. CDR3 sequence: CASSKGELRQPQHF. The CDR3 bases are TGTGCCAGCAGCAAAGGAGAGCTTCGTCAGCCCCAGCATTTT.

This chain links TRBV7-9 with TRBJ1-3, with D maybe TRBD1 (5 bases). Between the trimmed V and J ends, which lost 7 bases and 2 bases, there was a span of 18 bases. Germline CDR1 and CDR2: SEHNR and FQNEAQ (reference sequence). This CDR3 is 16 amino acids long. CDR3 residues: CASNPPTWGAGNTIYF. The CDR3 DNA is TGTGCCAGCAACCCCCCGACATGGGGGGCTGGAAACACCATATATTTT.

The V gene is TRBV7-2, the J gene TRBJ1-2; 7 bases align to TRBD1. Losses at the gene ends were 5 bases for V and 2 bases for J; bases not matched to a gene: 11. Germline CDR1 is SGHTA and CDR2 is FQGNSA. The CDR3 covers 16 residues. CDR3 in DNA: TGTGCCAGCAGCCCTGTCCCGGGACAGTGGAACTATGGCTACACCTTC. Translated: CASSPVPGQWNYGYTF.

The V and J genes are TRBV7-9 and TRBJ1-5; tentative D call: TRBD1 (6 bases). V gave up 8 bases and J gave up 0 bases, with 11 bases separating them. From germline, CDR1 is SEHNR and CDR2 FQNEAQ (reference sequence). This CDR3 comprises 14 residues. The CDR3 region is CASLDSNSNQPQHF. CDR3 coding DNA: TGTGCCAGCCTGGACAGTAATAGCAATCAGCCCCAGCATTTT. Variable domain in full (rest from reference TRBV7-9 and TRBJ1-5): DTGVSQNPRHKITKRGQNVTFRCDPISEHNRLYWYRQTLGQGPEFLTYFQNEAQLEKSRLLSDRFSAERPKGSFSTLEIQRTEQGDSAMYLCASLDSNSNQPQHFGDGTRLSIL.

This clone occurred a few times. This chain uses TRBV2 with TRBJ1-1; D might be TRBD1 (5 bases). V was cut by 2 bases and J by 0 bases, with 7 bases left in between. The CDR3 spans 14 residues. Germline V gene data show CDR1 as SNHLY and CDR2 as FYNNEI. CDR3 protein: CASSERGMNTEAFF. The CDR3 DNA reads as TGTGCCAGCAGTGAAAGGGGAATGAACACTGAAGCTTTCTTT.

The chain links TRBV27 to TRBJ1-2; 7 bases fit TRBD1. The CDR3 runs 15 residues. CDR1 is MNHEY and CDR2 is SMNVEV in the germline V gene (reference sequence). Trimming took 5 bases from V and 4 from J; bases not matched to a gene: 10. The DNA for the CDR3 is TGTGCCAGCAGTGCCCCGGGACAGATGCCCTATGGCTACACCTTC. Protein product: CASSAPGQMPYGYTF.

About this clone itself: The junction shows a germline mismatch at one end, possibly a read error. The rearrangement joins TRBV9 to TRBJ1-2, with a weak D call TRBD1 (5 bases). CDR1 and CDR2 (germline): SGDLS, YYNGEE. The CDR3 runs 15 residues. The CDR3 is CANSSQGGLSYGYTF. CDR3 nucleotide sequence: TGTGCCAACAGCTCCCAGGGTGGTCTAAGCTATGGCTACACCTTC.

The V and J genes are TRBV18 and TRBJ1-4; TRBD1 is a possible D gene (6 bases). There are 15 residues in the CDR3. From germline, CDR1 is KGHSH and CDR2 LQKENI. The germline V and J ends were trimmed by 0 bases and 5 bases, with 10 bases remaining between them. The CDR3 reads CASSPPGHPNEKLFF. CDR3 bases: TGTGCCAGCTCACCACCGGGACACCCCAATGAAAAACTGTTTTTT.

The rearrangement uses TRBV29-1 and TRBJ2-4; no clear D gene. The CDR3 extends over 13 amino acids. Trimming took off 7 bases at V and 2 bases at J, with 12 bases between the two ends. CDR1 and CDR2 (germline): SQVTM, ANQGSEA. The CDR3 reads CSARWGTKNIQYF. In DNA form, the CDR3 reads TGCAGCGCCCGCTGGGGTACCAAAAACATTCAGTACTTC.